Below are 31 T cell receptor beta chains sequenced from a single sample in a study of T cell changes during pregnancy in multiple sclerosis. Profiling relied on immunoSEQ multiplex PCR, and the TCRdb table lists in-frame clones only, not all of them. The sample yields 110,000 or so clones, under 95% seen once. The sample in question was peripheral blood, obtained before pregnancy. Source of these receptors: a female donor with multiple sclerosis, enrolled in a pregnancy study.

The chain employs TRBV7-2 and TRBJ2-1, with a possible D match to TRBD1 (6 bases). The CDR3 has 16 residues. The V and J ends lost 2 bases and 7 bases respectively, with 18 bases between them. Germline V lookup: CDR1 SGHTA, CDR2 FQGNSA. As DNA, the CDR3 is TGTGCCAGCAGCTTATACGGCAGGGGTCGGAGGAATGAGCAGTTCTTC. The encoded protein is CASSLYGRGRRNEQFF.

This clone was recorded once. J is TRBJ1-1 and V is TRBV28; D not certain. Germline CDR1 MDHEN, CDR2 SYDVKM. The CDR3 is made up of 14 amino acids. Trimming stripped 7 bases from V and 2 bases from J, with 14 bases between. In DNA, the CDR3 is TGTGCCAGCACCCTCGATAGTATCAACACTGAAGCTTTCTTT. It codes for CASTLDSINTEAFF.

This clone occurred once. This chain connects TRBV6-6 to TRBJ1-1; possibly TRBD1 for D (5 bases). Looked up from germline, CDR1 is MNHNY and CDR2 is SVGAGI (reference sequence). There are 16 residues in the CDR3. The V gene lost 2 bases and the J gene lost 1 base, with 14 bases spanning the gap. CDR3 coding DNA: TGTGCCAGCAGTTACCTTCCGACAGTTCCGAACACTGAAGCTTTCTTT. Translated, it gives CASSYLPTVPNTEAFF.

The chain recombines TRBV27 with TRBJ2-3; D might be TRBD1 (6 bases). Trimming took off 0 bases at V and 2 bases at J, with 12 bases between the two ends. This CDR3 is 16 amino acids long. Germline CDR1 reads MNHEY; CDR2 reads SMNVEV (reference sequence). CDR3 nucleotides: TGTGCCAGCAGTTTATCAGGGACATCATACACAGATACGCAGTATTTT. It encodes CASSLSGTSYTDTQYF.

V gene TRBV29-1 combines with J gene TRBJ2-5; TRBD2 agrees at 9 bases. Germline CDR1 is SQVTM and CDR2 is ANQGSEA. The CDR3 has 12 residues. The CDR3 DNA follows: TGCGGACAGCGGGGGGCTGGGGAGACCCAGTACTTC. This codes for CGQRGAGETQYF.

The count of this clone is one. The rearrangement uses TRBV7-3 and TRBJ2-3; tentatively, D is TRBD2 (6 bases). Trimming removed 3 bases at V and 1 base at J, with 11 bases between. Germline lookup yields CDR1 SGHTA and CDR2 FQGTGA. The CDR3 consists of 15 residues. The CDR3 here is CASSLEGAGTDTQYF. In DNA form, the CDR3 reads TGTGCCAGCAGCTTGGAGGGAGCGGGCACAGATACGCAGTATTTT. Looking up the rest from reference TRBV7-3 and TRBJ2-3 gives the full variable domain: GAGVSQTPSNKVTEKGKYVELRCDPISGHTALYWYRQSLGQGPEFLIYFQGTGAADDSGLPNDRFFAVRPEGSVSTLKIQRTERGDSAVYLCASSLEGAGTDTQYFGPGTRLTVL.

The chain combines TRBV5-1 with TRBJ2-3; D gene uncertain. With 4 bases removed from V and 2 bases from J, the gap between germline ends came to 17 bases. This CDR3 is built from 16 residues. CDR1 is SGHRS, CDR2 YFSETQ, per germline. CDR3 region: CASSQDGLPDTDTQYF. The CDR3 nucleotides are TGCGCCAGCAGCCAGGATGGGCTCCCTGACACAGATACGCAGTATTTT.

This chain uses TRBV15 with TRBJ2-1; TRBD2 aligns across 8 bases. The CDR3 length is 14 residues. Germline CDR1 and CDR2: LNHNV and YYDKDF (reference sequence). Trimming removed 10 bases from V and 7 bases from J; junction bases left unmatched: 12. The CDR3 here is CAISSGSGRNEQFF. The CDR3 DNA is TGTGCCATCTCGAGCGGGAGCGGTCGAAATGAGCAGTTCTTC.

This chain connects TRBV13 to TRBJ2-5; TRBD1 matches 11 bases. Trimming removed 4 bases from V and 5 bases from J; junction bases left unmatched: 6. Germline V gene sequence: CDR1 PRHDT, CDR2 FYEKMQ (reference sequence). CDR3 length: 15 residues. CDR3 loop: CASSSRTGGLETQYF. CDR3 in DNA: TGTGCCAGCAGCTCCAGGACAGGGGGCCTGGAGACCCAGTACTTC.

The chain joins TRBV29-1 to TRBJ2-2; 14 bases match TRBD2. Germline V gene data show CDR1 as SQVTM and CDR2 as ANQGSEA. This CDR3 comprises 17 residues. J lost 5 bases, V lost 5 bases, and 10 bases had no gene match. The CDR3 loop reads CSVSSTSGGAGTGELFF. The CDR3 coding sequence is TGCAGCGTTTCTTCGACTAGCGGGGGGGCCGGAACCGGGGAGCTGTTTTTT.

A few counts support this clone. The CDR3 nucleotides read TGCAGCGCTGCCTCCGGGAACACTGAAGCTTTCTTT. This codes for CSAASGNTEAFF. The chain carries TRBV29-1 and TRBJ1-1; D not resolved. There are 12 residues in the CDR3. Trimming cost V 7 bases and J 1 base, with 10 bases left between them. CDR1 and CDR2 from the germline V gene are SQVTM and ANQGSEA.

The rearrangement uses TRBV7-6 and TRBJ2-5; TRBD2 aligns across 12 bases. The CDR3 has 16 amino acids. J gave up 1 base and V 5 bases, and 5 bases lay outside the gene matches. The germline CDR1 and CDR2 sequences are SGHVS and FNYEAQ. In nucleotides, the CDR3 is TGTGCCAGCAGCCTCGGACTAGCGGGACCCCAAGAGACCCAGTACTTC. It translates to CASSLGLAGPQETQYF.

This chain joins TRBV19 and TRBJ2-3; 13 positions agree with TRBD2. CDR1 and CDR2 from the germline V gene are LNHDA and SQIVND (reference sequence). V was pared by 5 bases and J by 4 bases, with 6 bases of the junction left unmatched. CDR3 length equals 16 residues. The CDR3 DNA reads TGTGCCAGTAGTCGGCCTGGACTAGCGGGAGCAGATACGCAGTATTTT. Its protein product is CASSRPGLAGADTQYF.

The V and J genes are TRBV5-1 and TRBJ1-1; 7 bases are shared with TRBD1. The CDR3 has 13 residues. After removal of 0 bases from V and 6 bases from J, the junction contained 2 bases not matched to a gene. Germline CDR1 reads SGHRS; CDR2 reads YFSETQ. Here the CDR3 reads CASSLDRGSEAFF. CDR3 coding DNA: TGCGCCAGCAGCTTGGACAGGGGATCTGAAGCTTTCTTT.

This rearrangement joins TRBV30 to TRBJ1-6; weak D call: TRBD1 (5 bases). Germline loops: CDR1 GTSNPN, CDR2 SVGIG (reference sequence). The CDR3 loop spans 15 amino acids. V dropped 0 bases and J dropped 5 bases, with 11 bases sitting between them. The DNA for the CDR3 is TGTGCCTGGAGTGTACCGGCGACAGATAATTCACCCCTCCACTTT. Amino acids: CAWSVPATDNSPLHF.

V and J are TRBV14 and TRBJ1-1; a possible D gene is TRBD1 (5 bases). Per germline, CDR1 SGHDN and CDR2 FVKESK. V was cut by 4 bases and J by 1 base, with 13 bases left in between. This CDR3 is 15 amino acids long. CDR3 in DNA: TGTGCCAGCAGCCTCATGTCCGGGGGGAACACTGAAGCTTTCTTT. It is translated as CASSLMSGGNTEAFF. The entire variable domain, with the rest obtained from reference TRBV14 and TRBJ1-1, is as follows: EAGVTQFPSHSVIEKGQTVTLRCDPISGHDNLYWYRRVMGKEIKFLLHFVKESKQDESGMPNNRFLAERTGGTYSTLKVQPAELEDSGVYFCASSLMSGGNTEAFFGQGTRLTVV.

This clone was picked up one time. This chain uses TRBV7-8 with TRBJ2-5, with a tentative D call TRBD1 (6 bases). CDR3 length equals 15 residues. The V gene lost 5 bases and the J gene lost 3 bases, with 16 bases spanning the gap. CDR1 is SGHVS and CDR2 is FQNEAQ in the germline V gene. CDR3 sequence (DNA): TGTGCCAGCAGCCCAAGCACCGGGACAAAAGAGACCCAGTACTTC. This sequence encodes CASSPSTGTKETQYF.

The chain couples TRBV30 to TRBJ1-2; D ambiguous. V was cut by 5 bases and J by 8 bases, with 12 bases left in between. The CDR3 consists of 11 residues. Germline V gene data show CDR1 as GTSNPN and CDR2 as SVGIG (reference sequence). The CDR3 region is CAWGYAGGYTF. The CDR3 coding sequence is TGTGCCTGGGGCTACGCGGGGGGCTACACCTTC.

The V gene is TRBV19, the J gene TRBJ1-2, with D perhaps matching TRBD1 (5 bases). With 3 bases removed from V and 1 base from J, the gap between germline ends came to 12 bases. The CDR3 is 15 amino acids. Germline CDR1 and CDR2: LNHDA and SQIVND (reference sequence). The CDR3 is CASSIETEHNYGYTF. DNA for the CDR3: TGTGCCAGTAGTATCGAGACAGAGCATAACTATGGCTACACCTTC. The variable domain in full, completed from reference TRBV19 and TRBJ1-2, reads DGGITQSPKYLFRKEGQNVTLSCEQNLNHDAMYWYRQDPGQGLRLIYYSQIVNDFQKGDIAEGYSVSREKKESFPLTVTSAQKNPTAFYLCASSIETEHNYGYTFGSGTRLTVV.

This clone was counted only a few times. The chain carries TRBV4-2 and TRBJ2-7, with D unresolved. Germline V gene data show CDR1 as LGHNA and CDR2 as YNFKEQ. Trimming left V 3 bases short and J 3 bases short, with 9 bases between. CDR3 length: 13 amino acids. The CDR3 spells CASSQSRLYEQYF. For the CDR3, the DNA is TGTGCCAGCAGCCAGTCCAGACTCTACGAGCAGTACTTC.

This clone appeared once. This chain uses TRBV11-3 with TRBJ2-2; D unclear. V dropped 5 bases and J dropped 6 bases, with 10 bases sitting between them. CDR1 and CDR2 (germline): SGHNT, YENEEA. The CDR3 sequence is 13 residues long. CDR3 amino acids: CASSEVRAGELFF. The DNA of the CDR3 is TGTGCCAGCAGCGAGGTCCGAGCCGGGGAGCTGTTTTTT. Supplemented by reference TRBV11-3 and TRBJ2-2, the full variable domain reads EAGVVQSPRYKIIEKKQPVAFWCNPISGHNTLYWYLQNLGQGPELLIRYENEEAVDDSQLPKDRFSAERLKGVDSTLKIQPAELGDSAVYLCASSEVRAGELFFGEGSRLTVL.

This CDR3 is CASSQTQSGLLDTQYF. In DNA, the CDR3 is TGTGCCAGCAGCCAAACTCAATCGGGACTTTTGGATACGCAGTATTTT. The rearrangement links TRBV9 to TRBJ2-3, with D maybe TRBD2 (6 bases). The CDR3 runs to 16 residues. V was pared by 4 bases and J by 6 bases, with 21 bases between. Germline V CDR1 and CDR2: SGDLS, YYNGEE.

This clone occurred once. The J gene is TRBJ2-3, the V gene TRBV7-3; 9 nucleotides align to TRBD1. CDR3 length equals 15 residues. From germline, CDR1 is SGHTA and CDR2 FQGTGA. V was pared by 5 bases and J by 2 bases, with 5 bases of the junction left unmatched. The CDR3 nucleotides read TGTGCCAGCAGCCCGGGACAGGGAACCACAGATACGCAGTATTTT. It translates to CASSPGQGTTDTQYF.

V and J are TRBV21-1 and TRBJ2-7; no check of the table's D call, TRBD1, against the DNA was made. TRBV21-1 constitutes a pseudogene. CDR3 length: 15 residues. CDR3 DNA sequence: TGTGCCAGCAGCACACTCTGGGCCACTTTCTACGAGCAGTACTTC. Its protein product is CASSTLWATFYEQYF.

For this clone: A read error may account for a junction end that differs from germline. The chain combines TRBV4-1 with TRBJ2-5; TRBD1 matches 11 bases. The CDR3 has 17 amino acids. Per germline, CDR1 MGHRA and CDR2 YSYEKL. CDR3 bases: TGCGCCCGCAGCCAAGATGTCGGGACAGGGGGTTTGGAGACCCAGTACTTC. As protein: CARSQDVGTGGLETQYF.

The chain uses TRBV30 and TRBJ2-2, with D uncertain. The CDR3 sequence is 14 residues long. Looked up from germline, CDR1 is GTSNPN and CDR2 is SVGIG (reference sequence). Trimming stripped 0 bases from V and 1 base from J, with 6 bases between. This chain's CDR3 is CAWSVSRNTGELFF. CDR3 in DNA: TGTGCCTGGAGTGTTTCTAGGAACACCGGGGAGCTGTTTTTT.

The chain combines TRBV6-4 with TRBJ2-7; 10 bases agree with TRBD1. The CDR3 loop spans 14 amino acids. V lost 6 bases to trimming and J lost 5 bases; unmatched junction nucleotides: 7. Germline V gene data show CDR1 as MRHNA and CDR2 as SNTAGT. The CDR3 here is CASSPGQGIDEQYF. The CDR3 region has the DNA TGTGCCAGCAGCCCGGGACAGGGGATCGACGAGCAGTACTTC.

V and J are TRBV28 and TRBJ1-1; D possibly corresponds to TRBD1 (6 bases). This CDR3 spans 14 amino acids. The germline CDR1 and CDR2 sequences are MDHEN and SYDVKM. V lost 3 bases to trimming and J lost 5 bases, with 13 bases between them. CDR3 protein: CASSLTPQGTEAFF. The CDR3 bases are TGTGCCAGCAGTTTGACACCCCAGGGGACTGAAGCTTTCTTT.

V is TRBV7-3 and J is TRBJ2-3, with TRBD1 identical over 7 bases. Trimming at V came to 2 bases and at J to 5 bases, leaving 7 bases not matched to a gene. CDR1 is SGHTA and CDR2 is FQGTGA in the germline V gene. CDR3 length: 15 amino acids. CDR3 in amino acids: CASSLGHRGLDTQYF. CDR3 bases: TGTGCCAGCAGCTTAGGTCACAGGGGTTTAGATACGCAGTATTTT.

V gene TRBV7-2 combines with J gene TRBJ2-2; 11 bases fit TRBD2. The germline gives CDR1 SGHTA, CDR2 FQGNSA. The CDR3 sequence is 17 residues long. After removal of 0 bases from V and 1 base from J, the junction contained 1 base not matched to a gene. This CDR3 is CASSLASGRVNTGELFF. The CDR3 DNA is TGTGCCAGCAGCTTAGCTAGCGGGAGGGTGAACACCGGGGAGCTGTTTTTT. The full variable domain, its missing parts supplied by reference TRBV7-2 and TRBJ2-2, is GAGVSQSPSNKVTEKGKDVELRCDPISGHTALYWYRQSLGQGLEFLIYFQGNSAPDKSGLPSDRFSAERTGGSVSTLTIQRTQQEDSAVYLCASSLASGRVNTGELFFGEGSRLTVL.

The CDR3 reads CAISETGTGEAFF. The CDR3, as DNA: TGTGCCATCAGTGAGACTGGAACAGGGGAAGCTTTCTTT. This chain connects TRBV10-3 to TRBJ1-1, with TRBD1 as a possible D gene (6 bases). V lost 2 bases and J lost 8, with 12 bases in between. CDR1 ENHRY and CDR2 SYGVKD come from the germline V gene. The CDR3 covers 13 residues.